Listed below are T cell receptor beta chains from one sample, sequenced in a study of identical twins. Using its own MiXCR run on the 5' RACE reads, TCRdb lists one record per CDR3 protein. The repertoire consists of 600,000 to 700,000 distinct CDR3 sequences, with around 20% occurring once and the leading ten covering roughly 4%. These sequences were also reported in another study, on T cells expressing NK-cell markers.

The sample was PBMCs. The receptor set was obtained from a woman aged 18-30 years in good health. Each CDR3 is given with its conserved first and last residue. The order of the fields is D gene, CDR3 length, clone size, J gene, V gene, CDR3 DNA, CDR3 protein. D genes are given only for firm matches. The size of a clone is reported for some rows only, either as once, few or many, or as a class for expanded clones.

-	11	-	TRBJ2-7	TRBV12-2	TGTGCAAGTCGCCTTACCGGGGAGCAGTACTTC	CASRLTGEQYF
-	14	few	TRBJ1-4	TRBV7-9	TGTGCCAGCAGCTCCGACAGGCAGTGGGAAAAACTGTTTTTT	CASSSDRQWEKLFF
TRBD2	15	-	TRBJ2-7	TRBV5-5	TGTGCCAGCAGCGTGACTAGCGGATACTCCTACGAGCAGTACTTC	CASSVTSGYSYEQYF
-	13	many	TRBJ2-7	TRBV7-9	TGTGCCAGCAGCCCCTCACTTCCCTACGAGCAGTACTTC	CASSPSLPYEQYF
-	14	few	TRBJ1-2	TRBV12-3/TRBV12-4	TGTGCCAGCAGTCGCCTCGTGCCCAACTATGGCTACACCTTC	CASSRLVPNYGYTF
TRBD2	17	-	TRBJ2-1	TRBV6-5	TGTGCCAGCAGTTACTCGCTAGCGGGAGGCTGGTACAATGAGCAGTTCTTC	CASSYSLAGGWYNEQFF
-	15	few	TRBJ2-1	TRBV10-3	TGTGCCATCAGTGAGTTGGTGGGAGCCAACAATGAGCAGTTCTTC	CAISELVGANNEQFF
TRBD1	16	many	TRBJ2-7	TRBV6-2/TRBV6-3	TGTGCCAGCAGTGCCCCTCCGGGACAGTCAACACAGGAGCAGTACTTC	CASSAPPGQSTQEQYF
-	14	many	TRBJ2-3	TRBV7-2	TGTGCCAGCAGCTCCCGACTAGTTCAAGCTACGCAGTATTTT	CASSSRLVQATQYF
-	13	few	TRBJ1-3	TRBV7-9	TGTGCCAGCAGCTTTCCCTCTGGAAACACCATATATTTT	CASSFPSGNTIYF
-	15	-	TRBJ2-3	TRBV30	TGTGCCTGGAGTGTACTCCCTCAGGGCCAGGATACGCAGTATTTT	CAWSVLPQGQDTQYF
-	15	-	TRBJ1-2	TRBV5-1	TGCGCCAGCAGCTTGGCCGGGACATTTGCCGTCGGCTACACCTTC	CASSLAGTFAVGYTF
-	17	few	TRBJ2-1	TRBV4-2	TGTGCCAGCAGCATCCGGGTCCGTGCCGAGGGGCACAATGAGCAGTTCTTC	CASSIRVRAEGHNEQFF
-	14	-	TRBJ2-1	TRBV12-3/TRBV12-4	TGTGCCAGCAATGGAGTGGGGTCCTACAATGAGCAGTTCTTC	CASNGVGSYNEQFF
-	14	-	TRBJ1-4	TRBV10-2	TGCGCCAGCAGTGGGATCGGGGGAGATGAAAAACTGTTTTTT	CASSGIGGDEKLFF
-	11	many	TRBJ2-5	TRBV20-1	TGCAGTGCTAATCCAGGGGAGACCCAGTACTTC	CSANPGETQYF
TRBD1	15	-	TRBJ2-6	TRBV12-3/TRBV12-4	TGTGCCAGCAGTTGGGGGACAGGGAGAACCAACGTCCTGACTTTC	CASSWGTGRTNVLTF
TRBD2	17	-	TRBJ2-1	TRBV20-1	TGCAGTGCTAGAGATCTGAGAAGAGCGGGGGGAATCAATGAGCAGTTCTTC	CSARDLRRAGGINEQFF
TRBD1	19	-	TRBJ2-6	TRBV12-3/TRBV12-4	TGTGCCAGCAGTTTAAAGTTTGGGACAGGTGTCTCTGGGGCCAACGTCCTGACTTTC	CASSLKFGTGVSGANVLTF
TRBD2	16	many	TRBJ2-3	TRBV7-9	TGTGCCAGCAGCTCGGGACTAGCGGGGCGAGCAGATACGCAGTATTTT	CASSSGLAGRADTQYF
-	15	-	TRBJ1-1	TRBV5-1	TGCGCCAGCAGCTTGGCCGGAGGGCTTTCCACTGAAGCTTTCTTT	CASSLAGGLSTEAFF
-	13	-	TRBJ1-3	TRBV12-3/TRBV12-4	TGTGCCAGCACAGGCGGCTCTGGAAACACCATATATTTT	CASTGGSGNTIYF
TRBD2	15	-	TRBJ2-3	TRBV29-1	TGCAGCGTCCGGGGGTCCAGCGGGGGAGCAGATACGCAGTATTTT	CSVRGSSGGADTQYF
TRBD1	15	-	TRBJ2-3	TRBV7-8	TGTGCCAGCAGCCCGTGGGACAGGTTCGCAGATACGCAGTATTTT	CASSPWDRFADTQYF
-	16	few	TRBJ1-5	TRBV27	TGTGCCAGCAGTTTACCGCGTCCGAGCACCAATCAGCCCCAGCATTTT	CASSLPRPSTNQPQHF
TRBD2	15	-	TRBJ2-1	TRBV10-3	TGTGCCATCAGTGATAGGGGGACTAGTCGTAATGAGCAGTTCTTC	CAISDRGTSRNEQFF
TRBD2	15	-	TRBJ2-5	TRBV6-1	TGTGCCAGCAGGTCGACTAGCGGGAGTCGTAAGACCCAGTACTTC	CASRSTSGSRKTQYF
TRBD1	15	-	TRBJ2-2	TRBV29-1	TGCAGCGTTGATTGGACAGGGAGTAATACCGGGGAGCTGTTTTTT	CSVDWTGSNTGELFF
-	14	few	TRBJ2-3	TRBV12-3/TRBV12-4	TGTGCCAGCAGTTTAGGAGTAGTTTTAGATACGCAGTATTTT	CASSLGVVLDTQYF
-	15	-	TRBJ2-3	TRBV6-5	TGTGCCAGCAGTTACTCGCAATCGCACACAGATACGCAGTATTTT	CASSYSQSHTDTQYF
TRBD2	12	-	TRBJ2-1	TRBV12-3/TRBV12-4	TGTGCCAGCACTAGCGGCCGGCTTGAGCAGTTCTTC	CASTSGRLEQFF
TRBD1	14	-	TRBJ2-3	TRBV12-3/TRBV12-4	TGTGCCAGCAGCCGGACAGGGTTTTTGGATACGCAGTATTTT	CASSRTGFLDTQYF
-	12	-	TRBJ2-1	TRBV5-1	TGCGCCAGCAGCTTACAACAGGGTGAGCAGTTCTTC	CASSLQQGEQFF
-	15	-	TRBJ2-3	TRBV2	TGTGCCAGCCAGAGGGGGGGCTTCAGCACAGATACGCAGTATTTT	CASQRGGFSTDTQYF
-	14	-	TRBJ2-2	TRBV10-3	TGTGCCATCAGCTGGGGGGGGCCCTCCGGGGAGCTGTTTTTT	CAISWGGPSGELFF
-	14	few	TRBJ1-2	TRBV12-3/TRBV12-4	TGTGCCAGCAGACAGGGAATCCGTAACTATGGCTACACCTTC	CASRQGIRNYGYTF
-	13	-	TRBJ1-5	TRBV20-1	TGCAGTGCTTCTCAGGGATCGTATCAGCCCCAGCATTTT	CSASQGSYQPQHF
-	14	many	TRBJ2-7	TRBV20-1	TGCAGTGCTAAAATACGAGACCGCACCTACGAGCAGTACTTC	CSAKIRDRTYEQYF
-	15	few	TRBJ2-7	TRBV12-3/TRBV12-4	TGTGCCAGCAGGTACTGGGGGGACCCAACCTACGAGCAGTACTTC	CASRYWGDPTYEQYF
-	11	many	TRBJ2-3	TRBV20-1	TGCAGTGCTAGCCCCGGCCCAGGGCAGTATTTT	CSASPGPGQYF
TRBD2	15	-	TRBJ2-1	TRBV7-3	TGTGCCAGCAGCTCCCGACTAGCGGGGCATAATGAGCAGTTCTTC	CASSSRLAGHNEQFF
TRBD2	16	-	TRBJ2-7	TRBV20-1	TGCAGTGCTAGAGTAGTTTCCGGGAGGCACTCCTACGAGCAGTACTTC	CSARVVSGRHSYEQYF
TRBD2	14	few	TRBJ2-7	TRBV5-1	TGCGCCAGCAGCTTGGCCAGCGGGGGATCCGAGCAGTACTTC	CASSLASGGSEQYF
TRBD1	14	-	TRBJ1-6	TRBV27	TGTGCCAGCAGTTTCGACAGGGGTAGTTCACCCCTCCACTTT	CASSFDRGSSPLHF